This T cell receptor beta chain emerged from a study of graft-versus-host responses after intestinal transplantation (dated by TCRdb to the early 2020s). For context, the study as a whole: Recipients received multivisceral, liver-intestinal, or isolated intestinal transplants. All recipients received anti-thymocyte globulin induction followed by maintenance tacrolimus and steroids for 3 to 4 years. After intestinal transplantation, graft-versus-host and host-versus-graft alloreactive T cell clones in the graft, circulation and bone marrow were tracked using bulk TCR-beta CDR3 sequencing. Alloreactive clones were identified by sequencing pre-transplant mixed lymphocyte reaction products and comparing them with unstimulated pre-transplant donor and recipient T cells. The cohort enrolled 20 to 25 intestinal transplant recipients including one retransplant, and a few patients lacking pretransplant specimens were excluded. Donor T cell macrochimerism was defined as a peak of at least 4% donor T cells among recipient peripheral blood mononuclear cells. Rather than being sequenced by the commercial service, samples from a few later patients were sequenced in-house on an Illumina MiSeq and processed with MiXCR.

A word on this clone: No cognate antigen has been identified for it. One base away there is no much larger clone; base qualities are not given.

Summary of the overall study and its limitations: The relatively low number and heterogeneity of intestinal transplant patients limited the conclusions. GvH clones were found in recipient bone marrow, and some of the GvH clones appeared earlier in ileal mucosa or blood, which is consistent with an intestinal mucosal origin. High GvH to HvG T cell clonal ratios were observed in the allografts of patients with donor T cell macrochimerism. Early after transplant, peak levels of circulating GvH clones were found to be associated with declines in HvG clones.

Preparation of the library involved the immunoSEQ multiplex PCR assay. High-throughput TCR-beta CDR3 sequencing of genomic DNA from most patients was performed by Adaptive Biotechnologies. The study's own analysis went as follows. TCR sequencing data for roughly 18 patients were retrieved from Adaptive's ImmunoSEQ software; a few other patients were processed with MiXCR and VDJtools. CDR3 nucleotide sequences shared between donor and recipient were removed because the origin of such sequences could not be assigned. Alloreactive clones required at least 2-fold expansion over unstimulated cells and minimum CFSE-low frequency of 0.002% (template counts) or 0.001% (read counts). A clone was considered mappable if detected in the sequenced pre-transplant spleen, lymph node, or MLR CFSE-low populations of the donor or recipient. The cumulative frequency of alloreactive clones was calculated as a percentage of all sequences, weighted by copy number. In TCRdb, the immuneACCESS table is reduced to in-frame sequences with V and J assigned. These tables do not hold every clone; where another copy was compared, an unresolved V gene accounts for under half, and the others remain unexplained. V, J and clone size are taken as reported in that table, and D and trimming were inferred from the DNA itself. Recorded for this sample are around 50,000 clones; approximately 90% of them occurred a single time. The top ten constitute less than 2% of the sample.

Blood samples were collected up to 4 times in the first month after transplant and then at least monthly when available. The origin of this receptor is a human patient who received an intestinal transplant, so some T cells may come from the graft donor. Sample: PBMCs, taken 26 days after transplant.

At the DNA level, the sequence is TGTGCCAGCAGCTCGCCCACAGGGGCTTTCACTGAAGCTTTCTTT. Translation gives CASSSPTGAFTEAFF. Recombination linked TRBV7-2 to TRBJ1-1; TRBD1 aligns with 7 central bases. The CDR1 and CDR2 encoded by the germline V gene are SGHTA and FQGNSA. The CDR3, cysteine through phenylalanine, is 15 amino acids long. Only the CDR3 DNA is retained, 45 bases long and in frame from the first base. Here V drops 4 bases and J drops 4 bases, and the junction holds 9 bases not matched to any gene.